The next 6 T cell receptor beta chains were all read from a single sample in a study of T-cell memory formation after mild COVID-19. TCRdb reprocessed the 5' RACE reads via MiXCR and lists one record per CDR3 protein. This sample has 45,000 to 65,000 distinct CDR3 sequences; over 9% occur once, and the top ten carry 12%. The source material was PBMCs or a T cell subset sorted from them (not recorded which). The receptors originated from an adult woman who had mild COVID-19 (a few samples of this study predate the infection). Cell type and time point are not known.

This clonotype has more than one count but fewer than ten. The chain joins TRBV5-1 to TRBJ2-3; the D is unclear. Germline V CDR1 and CDR2: SGHRS, YFSETQ. Trimming removed 5 bases from V and 3 bases from J, with 7 bases in between. This CDR3 spans 12 amino acids. The CDR3 loop reads CASSFDTDTQYF. The CDR3 coding sequence is TGCGCCAGCAGTTTTGATACAGATACGCAGTATTTT.

This clonotype was seen a handful of times. The rearrangement links TRBV20-1 to TRBJ1-2, with D perhaps TRBD1 (5 bases). V was shortened by 3 bases and J by 1 base, with 9 bases between the two germline ends. Germline CDR1 reads DFQATT; CDR2 reads SNEGSKA (reference sequence). This CDR3 is 13 amino acids long. CDR3 bases: TGCAGTGCTAGGCGACAGTATAACTATGGCTACACCTTC. This encodes CSARRQYNYGYTF.

This clonotype appeared a few times. The rearrangement uses TRBV19 and TRBJ1-2; TRBD1 matches at 9 bases. The CDR3 is made up of 15 amino acids. Germline CDR1 LNHDA, CDR2 SQIVND (reference sequence). J was trimmed by 2 bases and V by 4 bases; bases with no gene match: 5. The CDR3 loop reads CASSRDRVGNYGYTF. The CDR3 DNA reads TGTGCCAGTAGTAGGGACAGGGTTGGAAACTATGGCTACACCTTC.

This clonotype was recorded many times. The V gene is TRBV7-2, the J gene TRBJ2-5; D might be TRBD1 (6 bases). V lost 4 bases and J 4 bases, leaving 13 bases between the germline ends. Germline V lookup: CDR1 SGHTA, CDR2 FQGNSA. The CDR3 extends over 14 amino acids. The CDR3 region is CASSSGQRRETQYF. For the CDR3, the DNA is TGTGCCAGCAGCTCCGGACAGCGGAGAGAGACCCAGTACTTC.

This clonotype was recorded at least ten times. The V call is TRBV29-1, the J call TRBJ1-1, with D tentatively TRBD1 (5 bases). In germline, CDR1 is SQVTM, CDR2 ANQGSEA. The CDR3 is made up of 12 amino acids. Trimming shortened V by 7 bases and J by 0 bases, and 9 bases separated the two germline ends. CDR3 sequence: CSALTVNTEAFF. In DNA, the CDR3 is TGCAGCGCCCTGACAGTGAACACTGAAGCTTTCTTT.

The chain joins TRBV12-3 or TRBV12-4 to TRBJ1-2, with TRBD1 as a possible D gene (5 bases). With 5 bases removed from V and 5 bases from J, the gap between germline ends came to 21 bases. The CDR3 loop spans 16 amino acids. CDR3 DNA: TGTGCCAGCAGTCTATGGGGGACTGCGGCGGAGTATGGCTACACCTTC. Translated: CASSLWGTAAEYGYTF.